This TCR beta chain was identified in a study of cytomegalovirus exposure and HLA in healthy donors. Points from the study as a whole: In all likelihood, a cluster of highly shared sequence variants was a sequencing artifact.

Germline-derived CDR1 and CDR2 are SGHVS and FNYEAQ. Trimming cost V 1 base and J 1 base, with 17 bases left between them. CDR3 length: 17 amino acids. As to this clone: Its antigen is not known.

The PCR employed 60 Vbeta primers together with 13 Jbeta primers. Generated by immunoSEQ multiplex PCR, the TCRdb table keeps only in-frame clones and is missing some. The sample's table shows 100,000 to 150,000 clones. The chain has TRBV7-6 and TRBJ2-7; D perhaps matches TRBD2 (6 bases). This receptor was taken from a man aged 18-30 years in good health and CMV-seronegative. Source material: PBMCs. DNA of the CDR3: TGTGCCAGCAGCTTAGGGCTTGCGCGGGACGTATCCTACGAGCAGTACTTC. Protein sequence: CASSLGLARDVSYEQYF.